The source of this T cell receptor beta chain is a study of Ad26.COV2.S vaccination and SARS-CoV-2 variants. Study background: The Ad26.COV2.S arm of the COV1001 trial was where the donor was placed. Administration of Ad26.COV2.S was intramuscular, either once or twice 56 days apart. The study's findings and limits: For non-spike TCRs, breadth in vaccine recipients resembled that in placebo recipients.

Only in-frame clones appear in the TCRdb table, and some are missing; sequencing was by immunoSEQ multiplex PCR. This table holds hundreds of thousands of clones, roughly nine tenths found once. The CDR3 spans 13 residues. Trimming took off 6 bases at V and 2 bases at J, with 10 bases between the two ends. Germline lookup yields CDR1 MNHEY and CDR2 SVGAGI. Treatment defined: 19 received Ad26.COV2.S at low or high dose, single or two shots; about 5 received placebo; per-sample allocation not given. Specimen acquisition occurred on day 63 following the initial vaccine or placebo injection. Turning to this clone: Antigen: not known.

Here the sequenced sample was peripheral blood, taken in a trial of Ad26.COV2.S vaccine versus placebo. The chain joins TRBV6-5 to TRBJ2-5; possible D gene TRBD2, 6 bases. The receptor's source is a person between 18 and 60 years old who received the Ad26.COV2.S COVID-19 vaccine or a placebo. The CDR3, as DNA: TGTGCCAGCAGCTTGGGACTGCAAGAGACCCAGTACTTC. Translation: CASSLGLQETQYF.